What follows is one T cell receptor beta chain and its context. Its antigen is as yet unknown. The data are from a study of Tregs in tolerant kidney transplant recipients. General observations from the study: Expanding Tregs on activated donor B cells appeared to best identify donor-specific TCRbeta clones.

Thawed PBMCs were FACS-sorted into unstimulated CD4+CD25+CD127- regulatory T cells, CD4+CD25- non-regulatory cells, CD4 and CD8 cells. TCRdb's copy holds only in-frame clones and misses some; the assay was immunoSEQ multiplex PCR. The sample has about 120,000 clones; around 91% are singletons. The CDR3 loop spans 12 amino acids. Looked up from germline, CDR1 is ENHRY and CDR2 is SYGVKD. V lost 8 bases and J 8 bases, leaving 15 bases between the germline ends. Specimen: CD4+ T cells from blood. The origin of this receptor is a human donor in good health. This chain uses TRBV10-3 with TRBJ1-2; a possible D gene is TRBD1 (5 bases). CDR3 amino acids: CAIGAAGWGYTF. In nucleotides, the CDR3 is TGTGCCATCGGGGCCGCGGGCTGGGGCTACACCTTC.